This T cell receptor beta chain was identified in a study of blood T cell repertoires in COVID-19 (dated by TCRdb to the early 2020s). A note on the overall study: The collaborator samples originated in the United States, Italy and Spain and spanned the acute and convalescent phases of COVID-19. The prospective study material was composed of cDNA or gDNA derived from T cells, B-cell-depleted T cells, or PBMCs. Subjects who had been exposed to COVID-19, were actively infected with it, or had recovered from it provided the deeply sampled blood TCRbeta repertoires that made up the dataset. The repertoires were released in a freely available public database intended as a resource for research on the immune response to SARS-CoV-2. Samples came from the ongoing ImmuneRACE study (first 160 participants) plus 1,254 subjects from 6 global collaborators. Nearly every sample came with metadata listing a de-identified subject ID, COVID-19 status, age in years and sex. Where available, HLA class I and class II types were taken from metadata supplied by the sample provider and were not determined by assay-based typing. Study-wide findings and limitations: The amount of clinical and demographic metadata varied by source and participant and was provided uncurated.

From the cysteine through the phenylalanine, the CDR3 covers 16 amino acids. Only CDR3 DNA remains: 48 bases, in frame from the first base. The germline V gene encodes CDR1 MDHEN and CDR2 SYDVKM. Germline trimming: 6 bases from V, 4 bases from J; junction bases outside gene matches: 14. Points on this clone: The clone's antigen remains unknown. Base qualities are missing; no much larger clone stands one base away.

Each collaborating institution followed its own protocols to collect whole blood in K2EDTA tubes. For TCRbeta analysis, collaborator samples were shipped as frozen whole blood, as isolated PBMCs, or as DNA extracted from either sample type. TCRbeta CDR3 regions were amplified from genomic DNA by means of the immunoSEQ Assay, a bias-controlled multiplex PCR. Concerning the study's data processing: The number of nucleated cells in each sample was estimated by amplification of reference gene primers within the assay. To quantify the absolute abundance of each unique TCRbeta CDR3 rearrangement, sequence reads were collapsed and filtered. Productive Simpson clonality was computed per sample as the square root of Simpson's diversity index over productive rearrangements. Here the immuneACCESS table is served through TCRdb, limited to in-frame sequences with V and J called. Missing clones are a known gap in these copies; in checked studies unresolved V genes cover under half, and the rest lacks a known reason. D and trimming come from the DNA, and the V and J calls and clone size come from that table. The table for this sample lists around 170,000 clones; approximately 88% of them were counted only once. The ten largest clones add up to roughly 3.7% of the sample.

This TCR was recovered from a woman aged 25 to 39 with acute or convalescent COVID-19. The sample comprised peripheral blood. The sequence joins TRBV28 to TRBJ2-7, with 8 bases aligning to TRBD1. The nucleotides are TGTGCCAGCAGGAAAGACAGGGGACGAAATTTATACGAGCAGTACTTC. Its product reads: CASRKDRGRNLYEQYF.